The rows below give T cell receptor beta chains drawn from one sample of a study of shared clonotypes between healthy human individuals. TCRdb's table, derived via immunoSEQ multiplex PCR, lists solely in-frame clones and lacks some. This sample has about 2.2 million clones, with 93% found just once. Sample: naive CD8+ T cells from PBMCs. Receptors originate from a young man in good health. Some clones in this sample may be carry-over from other donors' samples. The CDR3 runs from the conserved cysteine through the conserved F or W. The D gene is left open where the match is weak. For some rows the clone size is stated as once, few or many, or as a class when expanded; others skip it.

clone_size,v_call,j_call,d_call,cdr3_aa,cdr3_nt
once,TRBV11-1,TRBJ2-7,-,CASSARTAPYEQYF,TGTGCCAGCAGCGCGAGGACTGCTCCCTACGAGCAGTACTTC
-,TRBV11-2,TRBJ2-7,TRBD2,CASSSRTSASYEQYF,TGTGCCAGCAGCTCCCGGACTAGCGCAAGCTACGAGCAGTACTTC
few,TRBV28,TRBJ1-1,-,CASSLGDTEAFF,TGTGCCAGCAGTCTCGGGGACACTGAAGCTTTCTTT
-,TRBV7-8,TRBJ2-3,TRBD2,CASSLLKGLAGGPDTQYF,TGTGCCAGCAGCTTACTCAAGGGACTAGCGGGAGGGCCAGATACGCAGTATTTT
-,TRBV2,TRBJ2-1,-,CASSGGPPGFGNEQFF,TGTGCCAGCAGTGGGGGCCCCCCCGGGTTCGGCAATGAGCAGTTCTTC
-,TRBV12-5,TRBJ1-2,-,CASGRDPSSPQVEGYTF,TGTGCTAGTGGTCGGGATCCCTCCAGTCCCCAAGTGGAGGGCTACACCTTC
-,TRBV7-9,TRBJ1-2,TRBD1,CASSSSRTGKDGYTF,TGTGCCAGCAGCTCAAGCAGGACAGGGAAGGATGGCTACACCTTC
-,TRBV2,TRBJ2-1,-,CASSGLGNLNEQFF,TGTGCCAGCAGTGGGCTGGGTAATCTCAATGAGCAGTTCTTC
once,TRBV14,TRBJ2-2,TRBD2,CASSHSRTSPIGPGELFF,TGTGCCAGCAGCCATTCTAGGACTAGTCCCATAGGTCCGGGGGAGCTGTTTTTT
-,TRBV4-3,TRBJ2-5,TRBD2,CASSQDALAGGQETQYF,TGCGCCAGCAGCCAAGACGCACTAGCGGGAGGGCAGGAGACCCAGTACTTC
-,TRBV6-5,TRBJ1-1,-,CASLQRDENTEAFF,TGTGCCAGCCTGCAACGGGACGAGAACACTGAAGCTTTCTTT
-,TRBV9,TRBJ1-2,-,CASSAPPYGYTF,TGTGCCAGCAGCGCCCCTCCCTATGGCTACACCTTC